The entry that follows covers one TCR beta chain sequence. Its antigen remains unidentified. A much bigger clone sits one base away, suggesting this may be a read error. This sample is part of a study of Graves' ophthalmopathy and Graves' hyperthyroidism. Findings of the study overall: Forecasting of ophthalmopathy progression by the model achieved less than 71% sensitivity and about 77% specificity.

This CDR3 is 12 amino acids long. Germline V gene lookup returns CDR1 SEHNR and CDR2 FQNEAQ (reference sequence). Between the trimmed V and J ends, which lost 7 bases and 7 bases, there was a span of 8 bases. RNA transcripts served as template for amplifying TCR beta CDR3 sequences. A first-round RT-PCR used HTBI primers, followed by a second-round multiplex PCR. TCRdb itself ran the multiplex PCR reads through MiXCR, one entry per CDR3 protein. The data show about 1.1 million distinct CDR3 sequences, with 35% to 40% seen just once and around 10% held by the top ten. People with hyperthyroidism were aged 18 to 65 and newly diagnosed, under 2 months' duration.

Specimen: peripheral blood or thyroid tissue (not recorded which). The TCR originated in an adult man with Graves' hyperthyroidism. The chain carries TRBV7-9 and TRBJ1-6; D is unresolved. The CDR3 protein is CASIERNSPLHF. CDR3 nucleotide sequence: TGTGCCAGCATCGAAAGGAATTCACCCCTCCACTTT.